This T cell receptor (beta chain) comes out of a study of beta chain features in type 1 diabetes. This clone was counted between two and nine times. CDR3 size: 13 residues. Trimming cost V 5 bases and J 0 bases, with 7 bases left between them. Germline-derived CDR1 and CDR2 are MNHEY and SVGAGI. The isolated RNA, all of it, was reverse transcribed, so expressed TCRB transcripts were what got sequenced. Some clones are missing from TCRdb's copy, which holds only in-frame ones; the method was immunoSEQ multiplex PCR. The sample records around 400,000 clones, around an eighth being singletons. V gene TRBV6-5 combines with J gene TRBJ2-5, with a possible D match to TRBD1 (6 bases). The sample was naive CD4+ T cells from blood. The TCR sequence derives from a man aged 18 to 30 in good health. The CDR3 nucleotides are TGTGCCAGCAGTCGGGACAACCAAGAGACCCAGTACTTC. Residues: CASSRDNQETQYF.